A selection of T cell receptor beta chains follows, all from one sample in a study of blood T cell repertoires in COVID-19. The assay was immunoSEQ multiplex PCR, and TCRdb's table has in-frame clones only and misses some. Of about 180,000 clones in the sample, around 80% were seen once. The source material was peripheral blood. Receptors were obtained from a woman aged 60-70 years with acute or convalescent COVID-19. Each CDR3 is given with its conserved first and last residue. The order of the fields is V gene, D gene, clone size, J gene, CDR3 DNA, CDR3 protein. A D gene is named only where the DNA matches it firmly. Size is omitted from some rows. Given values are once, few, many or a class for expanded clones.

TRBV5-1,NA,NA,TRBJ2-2,TGCGCCAGCAGCCAGGACAGCTCGAACACCGGGGAGCTGTTTTTT,CASSQDSSNTGELFF
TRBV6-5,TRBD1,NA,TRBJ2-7,TGTGCCAGCAGTTACGGGGGACAGGCCCATCTGGAGCAGTACTTC,CASSYGGQAHLEQYF
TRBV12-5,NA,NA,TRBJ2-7,TGTGCTAGTGGTGGGGGACACCAATACTTATCCTACGAGCAGTACTTC,CASGGGHQYLSYEQYF
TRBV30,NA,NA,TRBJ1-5,TGTGCCTGGAGTCACCGGCAGGCGCCTCAGCCCCAGCATTTT,CAWSHRQAPQPQHF
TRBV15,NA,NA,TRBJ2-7,TGTGCCACCAGCAGAGATGGGCCGGGGGTGGCCTACGAGCAGTACTTC,CATSRDGPGVAYEQYF
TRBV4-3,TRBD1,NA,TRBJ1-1,TGCGCCAGCAGCCAACAACAGGGGGAGAAAGCTTTCTTT,CASSQQQGEKAFF
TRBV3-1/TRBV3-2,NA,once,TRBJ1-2,TGTGCCAGCAGCCAAGCCGGCGGAAGGTTTCTCTTC,CASSQAGGRFLF
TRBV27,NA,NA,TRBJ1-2,TGTGCCAGCCGCCCCCTCTTGACGGGAGGCTACACCTTC,CASRPLLTGGYTF
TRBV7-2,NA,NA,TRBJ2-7,TGTGCCAGCAGCTTAGACAGGACTACTTCCTACGAGCAGTACTTC,CASSLDRTTSYEQYF
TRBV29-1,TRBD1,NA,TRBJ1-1,TGCAGCGTCCCCGGGACAGGGGGCTTAACGAACACTGAAGCTTTCTTT,CSVPGTGGLTNTEAFF
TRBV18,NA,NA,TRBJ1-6,TGTGCCAGCTCACTACCGCGGGGAAGGGATTCACCCCTCCACTTT,CASSLPRGRDSPLHF
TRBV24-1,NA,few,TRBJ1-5,TGTGCCACCAGTGATCCCGAGGGGGGGGAACAGCCCCAGCATTTT,CATSDPEGGEQPQHF
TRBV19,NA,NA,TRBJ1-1,TGTGCCAGTAGTATGGGGGGGCGGACTGAAGCTTTCTTT,CASSMGGRTEAFF
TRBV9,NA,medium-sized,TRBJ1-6,TGTGCCAGCAGCGACGGAGGCCTGGTTTCACCCCTCCACTTT,CASSDGGLVSPLHF
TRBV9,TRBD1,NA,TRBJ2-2,TGTGCCAGCAGCCCACGGACAGGGCCCACCGGGGAGCTGTTTTTT,CASSPRTGPTGELFF
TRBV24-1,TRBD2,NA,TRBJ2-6,TGTGCCACCCCCCGCGGGGGTATGGGGGCCAACGTCCTGACTTTC,CATPRGGMGANVLTF
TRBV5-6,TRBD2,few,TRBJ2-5,TGTGCCAGCAGCTTGTCTAGCGGGTACCAAGAGACCCAGTACTTC,CASSLSSGYQETQYF
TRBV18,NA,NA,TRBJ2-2,TGTGCCAGCTCACCCCTCGGGGAGCTGTTTTTT,CASSPLGELFF
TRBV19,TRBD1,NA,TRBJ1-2,TGTGCCAGTAGTATCTCAGGGGGTATCGGCTATGGCTACACCTTC,CASSISGGIGYGYTF
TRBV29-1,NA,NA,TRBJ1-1,TGCAGCGTTGTTGTGGGGGCGCGAACTGAGGCTTTCTTT,CSVVVGARTEAFF
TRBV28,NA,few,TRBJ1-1,TGTGCCAGCAGTTTACGGGTTGGTGAAGCTTTCTTT,CASSLRVGEAFF
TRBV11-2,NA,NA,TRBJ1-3,TGTGCCAGCAGCTCCCAGGGAAACACCATATATTTT,CASSSQGNTIYF
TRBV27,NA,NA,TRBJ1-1,TGTGCCAGCAGTTTCCGTCCGAACACTGAAGCTTTCTTT,CASSFRPNTEAFF
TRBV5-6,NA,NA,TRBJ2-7,TGTGCCAGCAGCTCAGACAGGTGGTCCTACGAGCAGTACTTC,CASSSDRWSYEQYF
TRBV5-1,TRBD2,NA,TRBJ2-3,TGCGCCAGCAGCTTCGGACTAGCGTCAGATACGCAGTATTTT,CASSFGLASDTQYF
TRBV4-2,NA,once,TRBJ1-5,TGTGCCAGCAGCCAAGGCGGCAGGGGTGGCAATCAGCCCCAGCATTTT,CASSQGGRGGNQPQHF
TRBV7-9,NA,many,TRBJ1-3,TGTGCCAGCAGCCGGGCCACAGGGACCTCTGGAAACACCATATATTTT,CASSRATGTSGNTIYF